This is a list of T cell receptor beta chains from one sample in a study of blood T cell repertoires in COVID-19. Data came from immunoSEQ multiplex PCR; TCRdb stores just in-frame clones and leaves some out. The data show roughly 100,000 clones, roughly 81% seen once. Source material: peripheral blood. The receptors were gathered from a man aged 40-55 years with active or convalescent COVID-19. The CDR3 runs from the conserved cysteine through the conserved F or W. Fields, in order: D gene, V gene, J gene, CDR3 protein. D genes are given only for firm matches.

.,TRBV6-6,TRBJ1-2,CASRDRNYGYTF
TRBD1,TRBV27,TRBJ1-5,CASSPTDRGSNQPQHF
TRBD2,TRBV9,TRBJ2-3,CASSVGGNVRSDTQYF
TRBD1,TRBV13,TRBJ2-4,CASSPPVPGQENIQYF
.,TRBV4-3,TRBJ1-2,CASSQDLGTGGYTF
.,TRBV2,TRBJ2-2,CASSETQGYTGELFF
TRBD2,TRBV30,TRBJ2-5,CAWSAQRGWQEETQYF
.,TRBV6-6,TRBJ1-1,CASSTGWTVNTEAFF
TRBD1,TRBV10-2,TRBJ1-2,CASPSRVTGLPGYTF
.,TRBV18,TRBJ2-7,CATRDTYEQYF
.,TRBV19,TRBJ1-5,CALPLNQPQHF
.,TRBV3-1/TRBV3-2,TRBJ2-1,CASSHQTPGQFF
.,TRBV9,TRBJ1-3,CASSVLQGTGNTIYF
TRBD1,TRBV6-5,TRBJ1-4,CASRQNRGREKLFF
TRBD2,TRBV7-2,TRBJ2-5,CASSPYGTSGGKTQYF
.,TRBV3-1/TRBV3-2,TRBJ1-5,CASSHMRSTEPQHF
.,TRBV19,TRBJ1-1,CASSIGGTDGTEAFF
.,TRBV5-1,TRBJ2-6,CASSTGFYLSGANVLTF
.,TRBV3-1/TRBV3-2,TRBJ2-5,CAPGCRRGTQYF
TRBD2,TRBV10-3,TRBJ2-7,CAISPSGAGGWYEQYF
TRBD2,TRBV9,TRBJ2-1,CASATSGDHNEQFF
.,TRBV11-2,TRBJ2-2,CASSWGVTELFF
TRBD1,TRBV7-2,TRBJ2-7,CASSLGTGTGGYEQYF
.,TRBV30,TRBJ2-7,CAWSVEGGSYEQYF
.,TRBV11-2,TRBJ2-2,CASSRGSAPGTGELFF
.,TRBV5-4,TRBJ1-1,CASSLDTYTEAFF
TRBD1,TRBV5-1,TRBJ2-3,CASSQGQFTDTQYF
TRBD2,TRBV7-2,TRBJ2-7,CASSAAGTSGLYEQYF
TRBD1,TRBV4-3,TRBJ1-2,CASSGQDDGYTF
TRBD1,TRBV3-1/TRBV3-2,TRBJ1-1,CASSQGTGGTEAFF
TRBD1,TRBV29-1,TRBJ1-2,CSVSQGAGYTF
TRBD1,TRBV2,TRBJ1-4,CASSGGQGFAKKLFF
TRBD2,TRBV9,TRBJ2-3,CASSVQQGGADTQYF
.,TRBV5-1,TRBJ1-2,CASSLTGLVDYGYTF
.,TRBV2,TRBJ1-5,CASRDSSNQPQHF
TRBD2,TRBV9,TRBJ2-1,CASSVGTSGGAEQFF
.,TRBV2,TRBJ1-5,CASSEPGLGVRPQHF
TRBD1,TRBV7-3,TRBJ1-1,CASSLNGTGF